This TCR beta chain appears in the sequencing data of a study of tumor-infiltrating lymphocytes in primary liver carcinoma. The V end was cut by 6 bases, the J end by 0 bases, with 18 bases between. The germline V gene encodes CDR1 MNHEY and CDR2 SVGEGT. This CDR3 is built from 17 residues. RNA isolated from unsorted whole blood supplied the blood RNA, with germline DNA also extracted. HBV chronically infected the treatment-naive patients. Preoperatively, four milliliters of peripheral blood were collected. This clonotype has only one observation. Its antigen is not known. Study-wide findings and caveats: It was in tumors, not blood, that the top-250-clone fraction was significantly higher (p = 0.039).

The authors made TCR beta cDNA from roughly 480 ng total RNA with a constant-region primer. Slightly modified ARM-PCR, run as three nested multiplex PCR rounds, produced the TCR beta libraries. Investigators reported that the first two PCR rounds, at about 9 cycles each, used TRBV1-TRBV30 forward primers with a C-beta reverse primer. TCRdb analysed the multiplex PCR reads with MiXCR anew, one entry per CDR3 protein. The table lists approximately 310,000 distinct CDR3 sequences, about 60% of them singletons, with roughly 10% in the top ten. The chain couples TRBV6-2 or TRBV6-3 to TRBJ2-1, with unresolved D. The source material was peripheral blood. The receptor was isolated from a man aged 35 to 55 with primary liver carcinoma and hepatitis B virus infection. CDR3: CASSTDRRISSYNEQFF. The CDR3 DNA sequence: TGTGCCAGCAGCACGGACCGTCGGATAAGCTCCTACAATGAGCAGTTCTTC.